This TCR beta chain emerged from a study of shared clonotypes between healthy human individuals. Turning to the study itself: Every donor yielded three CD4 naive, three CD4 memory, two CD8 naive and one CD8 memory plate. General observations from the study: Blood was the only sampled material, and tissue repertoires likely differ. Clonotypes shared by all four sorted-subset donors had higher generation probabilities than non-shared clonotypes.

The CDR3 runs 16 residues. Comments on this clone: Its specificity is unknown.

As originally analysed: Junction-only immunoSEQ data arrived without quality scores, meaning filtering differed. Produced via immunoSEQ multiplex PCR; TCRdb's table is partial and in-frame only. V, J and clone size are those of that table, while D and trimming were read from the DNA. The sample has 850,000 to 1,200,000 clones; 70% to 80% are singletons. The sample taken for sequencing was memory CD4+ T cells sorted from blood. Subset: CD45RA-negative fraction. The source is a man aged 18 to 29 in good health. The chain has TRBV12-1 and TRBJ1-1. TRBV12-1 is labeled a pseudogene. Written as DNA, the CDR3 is TGTGCCAGCAGCCCCGTCGCCAGCCTTCGCGACACTGAAGCTTTCTTT. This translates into CASSPVASLRDTEAFF.